A selection of T cell receptor beta chains follows, all from one sample in a study of cytomegalovirus exposure and HLA in healthy donors. Produced via immunoSEQ multiplex PCR; TCRdb's table is partial and in-frame only. Found here are approximately 90,000 clones, around 77% of them singletons; the top ten hold around 3.2%. Specimen: PBMCs. These receptors came from a man aged 40-49 years in good health and CMV-seronegative. The CDR3 runs from the conserved cysteine through the conserved F or W. D genes are given only for firm matches. Clone size is shown for a subset of rows, as once, few, many or a class of expanded clone.

V gene	clone size	CDR3 length	D gene	J gene	CDR3 DNA	CDR3 protein
TRBV19	few	14	.	TRBJ1-1	TGTGCCAGTAGTATAGGTCAGAAGAACACTGAAGCTTTCTTT	CASSIGQKNTEAFF
TRBV13	.	14	.	TRBJ2-3	TGTGCCAGCAGCCGAAAGCGGGGCACAGATACGCAGTATTTT	CASSRKRGTDTQYF
TRBV11-3	few	13	.	TRBJ1-1	TGTGCCAGCAGCGAAGGGGCGGGGACTGAAGCTTTCTTT	CASSEGAGTEAFF
TRBV7-9	.	16	TRBD1	TRBJ2-5	TGTGCCAGCAGCCGGACAGGGGGGACGGGTCAAGAGACCCAGTACTTC	CASSRTGGTGQETQYF
TRBV29-1	.	14	TRBD1	TRBJ2-3	TGCAGCATGGAGACAGGGAAGAAAACAGATACGCAGTATTTT	CSMETGKKTDTQYF
TRBV7-9	.	16	.	TRBJ1-2	TGTGCCAGCAGCTTAGGGGAGGTTCCGGCTGGCTATGGCTACACCTTC	CASSLGEVPAGYGYTF
TRBV2	.	13	.	TRBJ2-1	TGTGCCAGCATGGGCGACGGCTACAATGAGCAGTTCTTC	CASMGDGYNEQFF
TRBV2	.	15	TRBD1	TRBJ2-7	TGTGCCAGCAGGGTCGGGACAGGGGTGTTATACGAGCAGTACTTC	CASRVGTGVLYEQYF
TRBV5-1	.	14	.	TRBJ2-2	TGCGCCAGCGAACAGGGTCGAAACACCGGGGAGCTGTTTTTT	CASEQGRNTGELFF
TRBV10-3	.	16	TRBD2	TRBJ2-1	TGTGCCATCAGTGCTTTGGGACTAGCGGGCCACAATGAGCAGTTCTTC	CAISALGLAGHNEQFF
TRBV20-1	few	11	.	TRBJ2-5	TGCAGTGCAGGGGGCCAAGAGACCCAGTACTTC	CSAGGQETQYF
TRBV6-1	.	19	TRBD2	TRBJ2-4	TGTGCCAGCAGTGAGGGCCGGGGACTAGCGGGGCTAGCCAAAAACATTCAGTACTTC	CASSEGRGLAGLAKNIQYF
TRBV19	.	14	.	TRBJ2-3	TGTGCCAGTAATCAAGCGGGTTGGGAAGATACGCAGTATTTT	CASNQAGWEDTQYF
TRBV5-6	.	14	.	TRBJ1-1	TGTGCCAGCAGCTTGGGGGCGGGGAACACTGAAGCTTTCTTT	CASSLGAGNTEAFF
TRBV10-3	.	15	.	TRBJ2-2	TGTGCCACCCGACAAACAGGGCCGGGGACCGGGGAGCTGTTTTTT	CATRQTGPGTGELFF
TRBV15	.	16	TRBD1	TRBJ2-2	TGTGCCACCAGCATGGACGGGACAGTTCCCGCCGGGGAGCTGTTTTTT	CATSMDGTVPAGELFF
TRBV30	.	13	.	TRBJ1-5	TGTGCCTGGAGTGTGGCGGGGTCTCAGCCCCAGCATTTT	CAWSVAGSQPQHF
TRBV10-2	few	13	TRBD1	TRBJ1-5	TGCGCCAGCAGGGACAGGGGGGAACAGCCCCAGCATTTT	CASRDRGEQPQHF
TRBV5-1	.	16	TRBD2	TRBJ2-1	TGCGCCAGCAGCCCCCAGCTAGCGGGAGTATCCAATGAGCAGTTCTTC	CASSPQLAGVSNEQFF
TRBV5-4	few	13	.	TRBJ2-7	TGTGCCAGCAGCCCGGGTCGAGTCCACGAGCAGTACTTC	CASSPGRVHEQYF
TRBV19	.	16	.	TRBJ1-4	TGTGCCAGTAGTAAAAGGACAAGTGCAACTAATGAAAAACTGTTTTTT	CASSKRTSATNEKLFF
TRBV6-4	.	15	.	TRBJ2-2	TGTGCCAGCAGTCTAGAGCCTGGGAACACCGGGGAGCTGTTTTTT	CASSLEPGNTGELFF
TRBV2	.	15	TRBD1	TRBJ1-4	TGTGCCAGCAGTGGACCGGGACAGGGAGGCGAAAAACTGTTTTTT	CASSGPGQGGEKLFF
TRBV4-2	few	17	TRBD2	TRBJ2-7	TGTGCCAGCAGCCAAGATCCTAGCGGGAGTCCGTCCTACGAGCAGTACTTC	CASSQDPSGSPSYEQYF
TRBV5-7	few	15	TRBD1	TRBJ1-5	TGTGCCAGCAGCTTGGACAGGGGAAGCAATCAGCCCCAGCATTTT	CASSLDRGSNQPQHF
TRBV18	.	14	.	TRBJ2-7	TGTGCCAGCTCACCACAGAACAGGGACAACGAGCAGTACTTC	CASSPQNRDNEQYF
TRBV5-1	.	11	.	TRBJ2-7	TGCGCCAGCAGCTCGTTATACGAGCAGTACTTC	CASSSLYEQYF
TRBV28	.	16	.	TRBJ2-7	TGTGCCAGCAGTTTGGGGTCGGACAGCGACTACCCCGAGCAGTACTTC	CASSLGSDSDYPEQYF
TRBV14	.	14	TRBD1	TRBJ2-2	TGTGCCAGCACCGGACAGGCGAACACCGGGGAGCTGTTTTTT	CASTGQANTGELFF
TRBV6-5	.	14	.	TRBJ2-5	TGTGCCAGCAGTTACTCGGCTAGCGTGGAGACCCAGTACTTC	CASSYSASVETQYF
TRBV7-6	.	14	TRBD1	TRBJ2-5	TGTGCCAGCAGCGGGACGACAGGGTCGGCGACCCAGTACTTC	CASSGTTGSATQYF
TRBV5-1	.	16	TRBD1	TRBJ1-5	TGCGCCAGCAGCTATGCCGGGACAGGGGGCGGGCAGCCCCAGCATTTT	CASSYAGTGGGQPQHF
TRBV10-3	.	12	TRBD1	TRBJ1-2	TGTGCCACGCAGGGGGCTCTCTATGGCTACACCTTC	CATQGALYGYTF